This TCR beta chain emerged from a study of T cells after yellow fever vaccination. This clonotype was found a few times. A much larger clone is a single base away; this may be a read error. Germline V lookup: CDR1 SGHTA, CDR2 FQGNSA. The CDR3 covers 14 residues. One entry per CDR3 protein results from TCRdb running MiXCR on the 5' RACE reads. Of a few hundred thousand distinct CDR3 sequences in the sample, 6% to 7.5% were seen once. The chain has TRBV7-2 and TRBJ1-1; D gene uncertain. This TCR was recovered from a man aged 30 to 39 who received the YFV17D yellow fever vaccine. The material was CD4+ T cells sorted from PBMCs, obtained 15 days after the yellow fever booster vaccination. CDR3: CASSLMPLNTEDFF. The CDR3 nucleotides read TGTGCCAGCAGCTTAATGCCATTGAACACTGAAGATTTCTTT.